This is a list of T cell receptor beta chains from one sample in a study of blood T cell repertoires in COVID-19. This table comes from immunoSEQ multiplex PCR, and its TCRdb copy is limited to in-frame clones, with some not included. The repertoire includes 200,000 to 250,000 clones, around 83% of them detected once, and less than 7% sits in the top ten. Sequenced material: PBMCs or T cells enriched from blood (not recorded which). These TCRs come from a woman aged 40-49 years who had recovered from COVID-19. Each CDR3 is given with its conserved first and last residue. A D gene is named only where the DNA matches it firmly. Only part of the rows carry a size: once, few, many, or a class if the clone is expanded.

clone_size: -
v_call: TRBV12-5
j_call: TRBJ1-3
d_call: -
cdr3_aa: CASGRQLSGNTIYF
cdr3_nt: TGTGCTAGTGGGCGACAGCTATCAGGGAACACCATATATTTT

clone_size: -
v_call: TRBV5-1
j_call: TRBJ1-3
d_call: TRBD1
cdr3_aa: CASSLEGQPGNTIYF
cdr3_nt: TGCGCCAGCAGCTTGGAGGGACAGCCAGGAAACACCATATATTTT

clone_size: -
v_call: TRBV27
j_call: TRBJ2-1
d_call: TRBD2
cdr3_aa: CASSLFAGEGEQFF
cdr3_nt: TGTGCCAGCAGTTTATTTGCGGGAGAGGGTGAGCAGTTCTTC

clone_size: -
v_call: TRBV2
j_call: TRBJ1-1
d_call: TRBD1
cdr3_aa: CASRSGTGTEAFF
cdr3_nt: TGTGCCAGCAGGTCAGGGACAGGGACTGAAGCTTTCTTT

clone_size: -
v_call: TRBV4-3
j_call: TRBJ2-5
d_call: -
cdr3_aa: CASSQDPPEETQYF
cdr3_nt: TGCGCCAGCAGCCAAGACCCCCCAGAAGAGACCCAGTACTTC

clone_size: -
v_call: TRBV11-2
j_call: TRBJ1-6
d_call: -
cdr3_aa: CASSLTGRVDSSPLHF
cdr3_nt: TGTGCCAGCAGCTTAACAGGGAGGGTCGATAGTTCACCCCTCCACTTT

clone_size: -
v_call: TRBV5-1
j_call: TRBJ2-1
d_call: -
cdr3_aa: CASSLLGSYNEQFF
cdr3_nt: TGCGCCAGCAGCTTACTAGGGTCCTACAATGAGCAGTTCTTC

clone_size: -
v_call: TRBV14
j_call: TRBJ1-4
d_call: TRBD1
cdr3_aa: CASTKDRGNEKLFF
cdr3_nt: TGTGCCAGCACCAAGGACAGGGGAAATGAAAAACTGTTTTTT

clone_size: -
v_call: TRBV3-1/TRBV3-2
j_call: TRBJ2-2
d_call: TRBD1
cdr3_aa: CASSLGGQGGSTGELFF
cdr3_nt: TGTGCCAGCAGCCTCGGTGGACAGGGGGGTTCCACCGGGGAGCTGTTTTTT

clone_size: -
v_call: TRBV7-9
j_call: TRBJ1-2
d_call: -
cdr3_aa: CASSLGKNSNYGYTF
cdr3_nt: TGTGCCAGCAGCTTAGGAAAGAACAGTAACTATGGCTACACCTTC

clone_size: -
v_call: TRBV4-3
j_call: TRBJ2-5
d_call: TRBD2
cdr3_aa: CASSQVLAEQETQYF
cdr3_nt: TGCGCCAGCAGCCAAGTACTAGCGGAACAAGAGACCCAGTACTTC

clone_size: once
v_call: TRBV19
j_call: TRBJ2-5
d_call: -
cdr3_aa: CASSIQGLETQYF
cdr3_nt: TGTGCCAGTAGTATTCAGGGCCTGGAGACCCAGTACTTC

clone_size: -
v_call: TRBV18
j_call: TRBJ1-3
d_call: -
cdr3_aa: CASSRKEGAGNTIYF
cdr3_nt: TGTGCCAGCTCTCGTAAAGAGGGGGCTGGAAACACCATATATTTT

clone_size: -
v_call: TRBV25-1
j_call: TRBJ2-3
d_call: TRBD2
cdr3_aa: CASSAPGTSGIMQYF
cdr3_nt: TGTGCCAGCAGTGCTCCGGGGACTAGCGGAATTATGCAGTATTTT

clone_size: -
v_call: TRBV5-1
j_call: TRBJ1-2
d_call: -
cdr3_aa: CASSSGYLDGYTF
cdr3_nt: TGCGCCAGCAGCTCGGGGTATCTAGATGGCTACACCTTC

clone_size: medium-sized
v_call: TRBV2
j_call: TRBJ1-2
d_call: TRBD1
cdr3_aa: CASSPRDRVYGYTF
cdr3_nt: TGTGCCAGCAGCCCCCGGGACAGGGTTTATGGCTACACCTTC

clone_size: -
v_call: TRBV10-1
j_call: TRBJ2-2
d_call: -
cdr3_aa: CASSRGAGELFF
cdr3_nt: TGCGCCAGCAGTCGTGGGGCGGGAGAGCTGTTTTTT

clone_size: -
v_call: TRBV7-3
j_call: TRBJ2-2
d_call: TRBD1
cdr3_aa: CASSTPGQGRTGELFF
cdr3_nt: TGTGCCAGCAGCACCCCGGGACAGGGGAGGACCGGGGAGCTGTTTTTT

clone_size: few
v_call: TRBV5-1
j_call: TRBJ2-3
d_call: TRBD2
cdr3_aa: CASSLGGSGRAEKADTQYF
cdr3_nt: TGCGCCAGCAGCTTGGGAGGGAGCGGGAGGGCCGAAAAGGCAGATACGCAGTATTTT

clone_size: -
v_call: TRBV15
j_call: TRBJ2-1
d_call: TRBD1
cdr3_aa: CATSRDIGQGGDEQFF
cdr3_nt: TGTGCCACCAGCAGAGATATCGGACAGGGAGGTGACGAGCAGTTCTTC

clone_size: -
v_call: TRBV5-1
j_call: TRBJ2-2
d_call: -
cdr3_aa: CASSSRDTNTGELFF
cdr3_nt: TGCGCCAGCAGCTCCCGGGACACCAACACCGGGGAGCTGTTTTTT

clone_size: -
v_call: TRBV12-5
j_call: TRBJ2-5
d_call: -
cdr3_aa: CASGPSTWTQYF
cdr3_nt: TGTGCTAGTGGCCCTAGTACTTGGACCCAGTACTTC

clone_size: -
v_call: TRBV2
j_call: TRBJ2-2
d_call: TRBD1
cdr3_aa: CASSEDRGPTGELFF
cdr3_nt: TGTGCCAGCAGTGAGGACAGGGGGCCCACCGGGGAGCTGTTTTTT

clone_size: -
v_call: TRBV5-1
j_call: TRBJ2-2
d_call: TRBD1
cdr3_aa: CASTLDRTNTGELFF
cdr3_nt: TGCGCCAGCACCTTGGACAGGACGAACACCGGGGAGCTGTTTTTT

clone_size: -
v_call: TRBV6-5
j_call: TRBJ1-1
d_call: TRBD1
cdr3_aa: CASSNNRGNTEAFF
cdr3_nt: TGTGCCAGCAGTAATAACAGGGGGAACACTGAAGCTTTCTTT

clone_size: -
v_call: TRBV24-1
j_call: TRBJ1-2
d_call: -
cdr3_aa: CATSDFGRGGGYTF
cdr3_nt: TGTGCCACCAGTGATTTTGGCAGGGGTGGTGGCTACACCTTC

clone_size: -
v_call: TRBV19
j_call: TRBJ2-1
d_call: TRBD2
cdr3_aa: CASSVPGLAGVEQFF
cdr3_nt: TGTGCCAGTAGTGTACCAGGACTAGCGGGAGTGGAGCAGTTCTTC

clone_size: -
v_call: TRBV29-1
j_call: TRBJ1-2
d_call: -
cdr3_aa: CSVLPGDYGYTF
cdr3_nt: TGCAGCGTCCTACCAGGGGACTATGGCTACACCTTC

clone_size: -
v_call: TRBV3-1/TRBV3-2
j_call: TRBJ1-2
d_call: -
cdr3_aa: CASSPLSGGGYTF
cdr3_nt: TGTGCCAGCAGCCCGCTGAGCGGGGGTGGCTACACCTTC

clone_size: -
v_call: TRBV5-6
j_call: TRBJ1-5
d_call: -
cdr3_aa: CASSLRGQPQHF
cdr3_nt: TGTGCCAGCAGCTTGCGAGGGCAGCCCCAGCATTTT

clone_size: -
v_call: TRBV14
j_call: TRBJ1-2
d_call: TRBD1
cdr3_aa: CASSQDQGAVDYGYTF
cdr3_nt: TGTGCCAGCAGCCAAGACCAGGGGGCCGTGGACTATGGCTACACCTTC